This entry describes one T cell receptor (beta chain). Its specificity is unknown. Several immunoSEQ 96-well plates shared each subset's DNA, each plate a replicate. Sorted-subset replicate PCR reactions were performed with 200 ng DNA, corresponding to roughly 31,000 T cell genomes. Method: immunoSEQ multiplex PCR; TCRdb's copy keeps in-frame clones and lacks some. In the table there are 2 million to 2.5 million clones, roughly 92% of which are singletons. This specimen belongs to a study of shared clonotypes between healthy human individuals. Looking at the study overall: For every donor, three CD4 naive, three CD4 memory, two CD8 naive and one CD8 memory plates were used. Broader study findings: Non-shared clonotypes had lower generation probabilities than clonotypes shared by all four sorted-subset donors.

The CDR3 runs 13 residues. V lost 4 bases to trimming and J lost 6 bases, with 11 bases between them. The germline V gene encodes CDR1 SGHRS and CDR2 YFSETQ. The chain combines TRBV5-1 with TRBJ2-1; D is unresolved. The source is a man between 18 and 29 years old in good health. Some clones in this sample may be carry-over from other donors' samples. The sequenced sample consisted of naive CD4+ T cells from PBMCs. Noted subset: CD45RA+ positively selected. CDR3 sequence: CASSPLGFNEQFF. CDR3 DNA: TGCGCCAGCAGCCCCCTCGGATTCAATGAGCAGTTCTTC.